This TCR beta chain appears in the sequencing data of a study of blood T cells in healthy people across ages. Broader study findings: Fewer expanded clones and more diversity marked long-lived versus aged donors. With unsorted PBMCs, a conclusive comparison of naive versus antigen-experienced cells was not possible.

CDR3 length: 15 amino acids. Trimming cost V 5 bases and J 5 bases, with 19 bases left between them. Looked up from germline, CDR1 is SGHTA and CDR2 is FQGNSA. For the second PCR, which ran for roughly 6 to 12 cycles, a sample-barcoded 5' primer and a J-beta primer mix were used. TCRdb re-derived calls from the 5' RACE reads in MiXCR, one entry per CDR3 protein. The sample lists about 1,800,000 distinct CDR3 sequences, approximately 30% seen once, with approximately 7.7% in the top ten. A word on this clonotype: What it binds is unknown.

The clonotype comes from a woman aged 25 to 39 in good health. V and J are TRBV7-2 and TRBJ2-7; possibly TRBD1 for D (6 bases). The sequencing sample was made of blood. The CDR3 spells CASSNSGTWIHEQYF. CDR3 DNA: TGTGCCAGCAGCAATTCCGGGACATGGATCCACGAGCAGTACTTC.